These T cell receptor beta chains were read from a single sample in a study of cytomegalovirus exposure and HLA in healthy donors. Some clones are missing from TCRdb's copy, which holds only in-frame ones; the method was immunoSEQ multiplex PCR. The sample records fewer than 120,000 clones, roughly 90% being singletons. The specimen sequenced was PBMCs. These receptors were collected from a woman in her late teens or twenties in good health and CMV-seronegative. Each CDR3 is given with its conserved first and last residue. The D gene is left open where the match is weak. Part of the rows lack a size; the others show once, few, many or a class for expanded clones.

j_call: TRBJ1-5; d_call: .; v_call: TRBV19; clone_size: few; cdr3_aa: CASRAGYNQPQHF; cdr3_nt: TGTGCCAGTAGGGCAGGGTACAATCAGCCCCAGCATTTT
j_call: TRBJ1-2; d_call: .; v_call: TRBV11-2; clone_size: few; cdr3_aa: CASSQRTARTF; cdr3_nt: TGTGCCAGCAGCCAAAGGACAGCTCGCACCTTC
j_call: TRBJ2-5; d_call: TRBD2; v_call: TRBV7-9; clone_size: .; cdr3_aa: CASSLEVYGRAGETQYF; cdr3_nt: TGTGCCAGCAGCTTAGAGGTTTACGGGAGGGCCGGGGAGACCCAGTACTTC
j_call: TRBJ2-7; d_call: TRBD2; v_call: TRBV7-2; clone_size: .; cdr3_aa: CASRLAGGTYEQYF; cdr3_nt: TGTGCCAGCAGGCTAGCGGGGGGAACCTACGAGCAGTACTTC
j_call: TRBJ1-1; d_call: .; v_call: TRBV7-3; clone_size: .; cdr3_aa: CASSSTQGTEAFF; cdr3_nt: TGTGCCAGCAGTTCCACCCAGGGTACTGAAGCTTTCTTT
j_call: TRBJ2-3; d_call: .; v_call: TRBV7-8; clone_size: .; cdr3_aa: CASSQRRAPRTDTQYF; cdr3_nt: TGTGCCAGCAGCCAAAGGCGGGCTCCCCGCACAGATACGCAGTATTTT
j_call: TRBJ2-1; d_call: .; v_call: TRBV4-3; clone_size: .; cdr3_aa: CASSQDSPSADNEQFF; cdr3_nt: TGCGCCAGCAGCCAAGATTCCCCTAGCGCTGACAATGAGCAGTTCTTC
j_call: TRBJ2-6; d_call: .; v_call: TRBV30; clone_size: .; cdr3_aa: CAWGRTTGANVLTF; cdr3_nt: TGTGCCTGGGGGCGGACTACTGGGGCCAACGTCCTGACTTTC
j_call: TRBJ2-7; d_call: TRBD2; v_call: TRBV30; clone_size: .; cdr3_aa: CAWSEGGLAGGDEQYF; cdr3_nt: TGTGCCTGGAGCGAAGGTGGACTAGCGGGGGGCGACGAGCAGTACTTC
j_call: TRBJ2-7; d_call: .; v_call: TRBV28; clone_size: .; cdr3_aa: CASRIQESSYEQYF; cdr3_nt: TGTGCCAGCAGGATACAGGAGAGCTCCTACGAGCAGTACTTC
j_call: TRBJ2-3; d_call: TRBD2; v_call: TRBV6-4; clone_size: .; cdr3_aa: CASSDSFRGGTDTQYF; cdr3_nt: TGTGCCAGCAGTGACTCATTTCGCGGGGGGACAGATACGCAGTATTTT
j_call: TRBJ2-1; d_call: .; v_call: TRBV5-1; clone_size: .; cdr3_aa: CASSPHRFDGNEQFF; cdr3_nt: TGCGCCAGCAGCCCGCACCGGTTCGATGGCAATGAGCAGTTCTTC
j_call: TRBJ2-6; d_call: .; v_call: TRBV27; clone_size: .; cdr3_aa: CASSFTALKLSGANVLTF; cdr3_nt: TGTGCCAGCAGTTTCACAGCTCTCAAGCTCTCTGGGGCCAACGTCCTGACTTTC
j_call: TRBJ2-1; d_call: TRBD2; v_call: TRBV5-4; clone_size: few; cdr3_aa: CATIPLAGGPGEQFF; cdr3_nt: TGTGCCACCATTCCCCTAGCGGGAGGGCCCGGTGAGCAGTTCTTC
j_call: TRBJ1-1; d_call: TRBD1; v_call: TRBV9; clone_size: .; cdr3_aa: CASSVGGRGVSEAFF; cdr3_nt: TGTGCCAGCAGCGTAGGTGGCAGGGGGGTATCTGAAGCTTTCTTT
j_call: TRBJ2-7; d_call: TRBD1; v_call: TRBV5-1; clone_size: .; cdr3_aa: CASSLDRGSYEQYF; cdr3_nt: TGCGCCAGCAGCTTAGACAGGGGGTCCTACGAGCAGTACTTC
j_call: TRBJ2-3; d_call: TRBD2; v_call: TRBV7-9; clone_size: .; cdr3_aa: CASSLGVGGPFADTQYF; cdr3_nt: TGTGCCAGCAGCTTAGGGGTGGGAGGGCCTTTCGCAGATACGCAGTATTTT
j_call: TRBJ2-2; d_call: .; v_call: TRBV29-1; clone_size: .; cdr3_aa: CSAQEVGGELFF; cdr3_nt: TGCAGCGCGCAGGAGGTCGGCGGGGAGCTGTTTTTT
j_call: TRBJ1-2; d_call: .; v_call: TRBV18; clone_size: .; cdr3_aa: CASSPTQHSNYGYTF; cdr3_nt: TGTGCCAGCTCACCTACACAGCACTCTAACTATGGCTACACCTTC
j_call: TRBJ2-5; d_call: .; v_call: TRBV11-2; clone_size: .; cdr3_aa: CASTLWGVGETQYF; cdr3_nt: TGTGCCAGCACCCTATGGGGGGTTGGGGAGACCCAGTACTTC
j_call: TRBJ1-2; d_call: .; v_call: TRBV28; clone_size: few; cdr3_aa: CASGQSYGYTF; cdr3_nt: TGTGCCTCCGGACAGAGCTATGGCTACACCTTC
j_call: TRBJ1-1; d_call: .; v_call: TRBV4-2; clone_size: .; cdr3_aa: CASSQDRANTEAFF; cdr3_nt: TGTGCCAGCAGCCAAGACAGGGCGAACACTGAAGCTTTCTTT
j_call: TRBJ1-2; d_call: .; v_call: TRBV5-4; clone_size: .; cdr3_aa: CASSLGVRGPANYGYTF; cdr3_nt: TGTGCCAGCAGCTTGGGGGTAAGGGGCCCCGCTAACTATGGCTACACCTTC
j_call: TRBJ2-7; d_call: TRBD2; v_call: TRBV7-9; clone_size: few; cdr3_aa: CASSLRSGASYEQYF; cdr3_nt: TGTGCCAGCAGCTTACGGAGCGGGGCCTCCTACGAGCAGTACTTC
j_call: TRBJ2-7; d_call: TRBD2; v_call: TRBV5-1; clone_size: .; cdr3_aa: CASSLGAGDGEQYF; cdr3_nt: TGCGCCAGCAGCTTGGGAGCGGGAGACGGCGAGCAGTACTTC
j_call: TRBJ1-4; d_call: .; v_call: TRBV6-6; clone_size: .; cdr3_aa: CASSPGHSTTNEKLFF; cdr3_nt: TGTGCCAGCAGTCCCGGACACAGTACAACTAATGAAAAACTGTTTTTT
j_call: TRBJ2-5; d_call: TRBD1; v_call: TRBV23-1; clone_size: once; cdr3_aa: CASSPGQGYQETQYF; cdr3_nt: TGCGCCAGCAGTCCGGGACAGGGGTACCAAGAGACCCAGTACTTC
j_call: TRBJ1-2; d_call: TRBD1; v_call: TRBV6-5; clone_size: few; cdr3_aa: CASSRRQGANYGYTF; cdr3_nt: TGTGCCAGCAGTCGCCGACAGGGTGCTAACTATGGCTACACCTTC
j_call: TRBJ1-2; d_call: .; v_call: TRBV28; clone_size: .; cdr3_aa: CASSVQGSGYGYTF; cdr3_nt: TGTGCCAGCAGTGTTCAGGGGAGTGGCTATGGCTACACCTTC
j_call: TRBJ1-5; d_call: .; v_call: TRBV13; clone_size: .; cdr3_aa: CASSGGRGGNQPQHF; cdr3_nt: TGTGCCAGCAGCGGGGGCAGGGGAGGGAATCAGCCCCAGCATTTT
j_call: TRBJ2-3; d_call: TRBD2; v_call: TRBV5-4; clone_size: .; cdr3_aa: CASSLSSGTDTQYF; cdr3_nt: TGTGCCAGCAGCTTGAGTAGCGGGACAGATACGCAGTATTTT
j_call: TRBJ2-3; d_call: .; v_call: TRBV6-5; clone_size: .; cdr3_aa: CASRTIATSTDTQYF; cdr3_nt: TGTGCCAGCAGAACTATCGCTACTAGCACAGATACGCAGTATTTT
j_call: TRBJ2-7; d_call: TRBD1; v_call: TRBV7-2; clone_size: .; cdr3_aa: CASSRSDRGRDYEQYF; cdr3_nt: TGTGCCAGCAGCAGATCGGACAGGGGGCGCGATTACGAGCAGTACTTC
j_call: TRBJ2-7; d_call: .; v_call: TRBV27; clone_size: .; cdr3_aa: CASSLDRARGYEQYF; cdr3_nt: TGTGCCAGCAGTTTAGACAGAGCTAGAGGCTACGAGCAGTACTTC
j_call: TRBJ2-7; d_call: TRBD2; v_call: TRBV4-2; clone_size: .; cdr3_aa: CASSQIMLSGASYEQYF; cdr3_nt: TGTGCCAGCAGCCAGATAATGTTGAGCGGGGCGTCCTACGAGCAGTACTTC
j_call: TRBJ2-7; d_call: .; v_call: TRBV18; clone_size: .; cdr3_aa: CASSPGQRAAYEQYF; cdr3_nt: TGTGCCAGCTCACCCGGACAGAGAGCTGCCTACGAGCAGTACTTC
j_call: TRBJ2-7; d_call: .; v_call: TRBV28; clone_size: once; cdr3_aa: CASRVEFSYEQYF; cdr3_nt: TGTGCCAGCAGAGTAGAGTTCTCCTACGAGCAGTACTTC
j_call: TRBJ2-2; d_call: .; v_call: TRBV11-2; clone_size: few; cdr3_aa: CASSPRGRSNTGELFF; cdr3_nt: TGTGCCAGCAGCCCACGAGGGAGGTCGAACACCGGGGAGCTGTTTTTT
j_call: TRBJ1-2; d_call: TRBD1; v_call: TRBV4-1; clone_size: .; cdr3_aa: CASSPGQGARGYGYTF; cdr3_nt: TGCGCCAGCAGCCCTGGACAGGGGGCAAGGGGCTATGGCTACACCTTC
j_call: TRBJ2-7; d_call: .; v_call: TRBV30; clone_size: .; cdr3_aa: CAWSFGESYEQYF; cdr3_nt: TGTGCCTGGAGTTTTGGGGAGTCCTACGAGCAGTACTTC
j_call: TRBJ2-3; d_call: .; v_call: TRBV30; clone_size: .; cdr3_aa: CAWTERDTQYF; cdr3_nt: TGTGCCTGGACCGAGAGGGATACGCAGTATTTT
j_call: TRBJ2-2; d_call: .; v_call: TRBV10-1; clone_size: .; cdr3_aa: CASSAHSGELFF; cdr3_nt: TGCGCCAGTAGCGCACACAGCGGGGAGCTGTTTTTT
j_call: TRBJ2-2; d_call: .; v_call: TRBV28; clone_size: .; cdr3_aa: CASSLGTSGLFF; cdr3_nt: TGTGCCAGCAGTCTAGGGACTTCTGGACTGTTTTTT
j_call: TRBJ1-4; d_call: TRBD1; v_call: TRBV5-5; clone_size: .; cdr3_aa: CASSQGQGTTNEKLFF; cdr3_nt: TGCGCCAGCAGCCAAGGACAGGGAACAACTAATGAAAAACTGTTTTTT
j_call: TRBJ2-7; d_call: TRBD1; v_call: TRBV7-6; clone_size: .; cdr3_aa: CASSLTGALYEQYF; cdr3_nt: TGTGCCAGCAGCCTAACAGGGGCCCTTTACGAGCAGTACTTC
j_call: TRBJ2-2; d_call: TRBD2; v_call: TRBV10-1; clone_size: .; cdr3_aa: CASSDGTSGIGTGELFF; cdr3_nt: TGCGCCAGCAGTGATGGGACTAGCGGGATCGGGACCGGGGAGCTGTTTTTT
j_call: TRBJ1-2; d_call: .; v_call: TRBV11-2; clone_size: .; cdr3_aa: CASSYPRRGGRGYGYTF; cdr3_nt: TGTGCCAGCAGCTACCCTCGGAGGGGGGGCCGGGGCTATGGCTACACCTTC
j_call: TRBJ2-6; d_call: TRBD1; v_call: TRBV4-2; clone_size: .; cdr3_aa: CASSQDLNRDRLLSGANVLTF; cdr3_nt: TGTGCCAGCAGCCAAGATCTAAACCGGGACAGGCTACTCTCTGGGGCCAACGTCCTGACTTTC
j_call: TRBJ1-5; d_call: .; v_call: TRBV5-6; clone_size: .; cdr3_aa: CASSSLGTGRPQHF; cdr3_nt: TGTGCCAGCAGCTCGCTAGGCACAGGTCGGCCCCAGCATTTT
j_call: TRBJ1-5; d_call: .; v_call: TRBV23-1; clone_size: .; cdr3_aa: CASGGEPQHF; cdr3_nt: TGCGCCAGCGGCGGAGAGCCCCAGCATTTT
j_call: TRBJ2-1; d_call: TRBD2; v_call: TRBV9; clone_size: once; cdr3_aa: CASSPIAGEDRNEQFF; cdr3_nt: TGTGCCAGCAGCCCTATTGCGGGAGAGGATAGAAATGAGCAGTTCTTC
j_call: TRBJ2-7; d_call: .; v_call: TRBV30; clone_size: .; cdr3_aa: CAGVVETYEQYF; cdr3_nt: TGTGCCGGAGTTGTGGAGACCTACGAGCAGTACTTC
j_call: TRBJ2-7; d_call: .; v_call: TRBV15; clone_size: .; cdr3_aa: CATSPGRSYEQYF; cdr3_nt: TGTGCCACCAGCCCGGGAAGGAGCTACGAGCAGTACTTC
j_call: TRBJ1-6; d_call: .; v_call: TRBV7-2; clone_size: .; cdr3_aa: CASSSQAFYNSPLHF; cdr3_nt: TGTGCCAGCAGCTCCCAGGCTTTCTATAATTCACCCCTCCACTTT
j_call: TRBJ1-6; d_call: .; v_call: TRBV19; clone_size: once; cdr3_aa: CASSIGGNSPLHF; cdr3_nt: TGTGCCAGTAGTATCGGGGGGAATTCACCCCTCCACTTT
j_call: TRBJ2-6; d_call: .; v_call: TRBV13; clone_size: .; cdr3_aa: CASSHGANVLTF; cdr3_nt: TGTGCCAGCAGCCATGGGGCCAACGTCCTGACTTTC
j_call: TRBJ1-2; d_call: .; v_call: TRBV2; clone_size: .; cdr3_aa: CASSVYSQGRDGYTF; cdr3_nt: TGTGCCAGCAGTGTATATTCTCAGGGAAGGGATGGCTACACCTTC